The present T cell receptor beta chain was sequenced within a study of follicular helper T cells after annual influenza vaccination (dated by TCRdb to about 2017). A note on the overall study: Blood was drawn on days 0, 7 and 28 after each seasonal influenza vaccination. Some subjects were followed across successive annual vaccinations spanning the 2013-2014, 2014-2015 and 2015-2016 seasons to study recall of cTfh clones. One week after vaccination, a second recruited cohort of 12 to 13 subjects (Table S1) displayed a similar ICOS+CD38+ cTfh response. Multi-year samples were available for six subjects, with four spanning two vaccination seasons and two spanning three seasons. The 2015 samples were processed right after collection, while the 2013-2014 samples were cryopreserved.

CDR1 and CDR2 were assigned from the germline V gene as SQVTM and ANQGSEA. V lost 6 bases and J lost 3 bases, and the count of bases not matched to a germline gene is 5. From cysteine to phenylalanine, the CDR3 is 14 amino acids long. Kept here is only the CDR3 DNA, which spans 42 bases and is read in frame from base 1. A word on this clone: Its antigen specificity is not known. Base qualities are not recorded, but no much larger clone differs from it by a single base.

Libraries were prepared through the immunoSEQ multiplex PCR assay. Adaptive Biotechnologies handled the TCRB amplification, library preparation, sequencing and preliminary bioinformatics at Survey level resolution. For TCRB sequencing, genomic DNA from sorted cTfh populations was amplified by multiplex PCR. The authors' pipeline ran thus. In R, clonality was calculated as 1 minus the normalized Shannon entropy, and the Gini index was computed using the R package ineq. The overlap score was defined as the summed counts of shared sequences divided by the total counts of all sequences in both compared samples. Shared-clonotype significance used Fisher's exact test assuming a theoretical repertoire of 10^7 TCRB sequences. As stored in TCRdb, this immuneACCESS dataset retains in-frame rearrangements with V and J assigned. A fraction of the clones does not appear; measured against another copy, unresolved V genes explain less than half of the discrepancy, and the remainder lacks a known reason. V, J and clone size were drawn from that table, and D and trimming were deduced from the DNA. The sample table lists approximately 7,400 clones, over 80% of them with a count of one. 1.5% to 2% of the sample goes to the ten largest clones.

What the work shows at the level of the full study, not this receptor alone: Day 7 ICOS+CD38+ clones were most often found later in ICOS-CD38- cTfh, suggesting that subset may serve as a memory reservoir. With successive annual vaccinations, a recurrent oligoclonal ICOS+CD38+ cTfh response was recalled, and this response contained tetramer and AIM influenza-specific clonotypes. Only about 9.5-21% of analyzed cells yielded productive TCRB sequences, so sampling of rare clonotypes was not possible. ICOS+CD38+ cTfh clonality correlated with the frequency of that population, and its change correlated with the change in circulating plasmablast frequency.

This specimen's time point label, per the study, means: 2015-2016 season, 7 days after influenza vaccination. TCRB sequencing was used to follow sorted CD4 subsets from the blood of adults before and after they were given the seasonal inactivated influenza vaccine (Fluvarix). To be eligible, subjects had to be community-dwelling and could not have received an influenza vaccine during the previous 6 months. Reasons for exclusion included contraindications to influenza vaccine, substance abuse, HIV/AIDS, active malignancy, immunomodulatory medication, and active illness such as respiratory infection. At each time point, roughly 35 to 100 mL of blood was collected. Circulating Tfh were defined as non-naive CD4+CXCR5+PD-1+ cells and sorted into ICOS+CD38+ and ICOS-CD38- fractions. Ficoll-Paque PLUS or SepMate separation was used to isolate PBMC. Cell subsets were sorted from PBMC on a BD FACS Aria before DNA extraction.

The chain uses TRBV29-1 and TRBJ1-5; 10 central nucleotides agree with TRBD1. The sample here was CXCR5+ CD38- circulating T follicular helper cells from blood, taken 7 days after influenza vaccination. According to the study, the label for this sample's cell subset or site signals: circulating Tfh, non-naive CD4+CXCR5+PD-1+ (ICOS+CD38+ or ICOS-CD38-). The receptor comes from an adult who received the influenza vaccine. The DNA sequence follows: TGCAGCGTGCCCGGGACAGGGGACAATCAGCCCCAGCATTTT. Translation gives CSVPGTGDNQPQHF.